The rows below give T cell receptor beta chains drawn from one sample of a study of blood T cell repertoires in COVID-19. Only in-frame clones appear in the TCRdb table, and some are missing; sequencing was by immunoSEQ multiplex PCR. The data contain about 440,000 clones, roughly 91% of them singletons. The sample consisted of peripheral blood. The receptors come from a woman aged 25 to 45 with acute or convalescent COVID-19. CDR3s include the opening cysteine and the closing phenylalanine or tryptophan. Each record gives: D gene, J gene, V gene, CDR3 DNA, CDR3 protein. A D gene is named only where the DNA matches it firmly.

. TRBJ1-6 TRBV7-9 TGTGCCAGCAGCTTAGTGTCTCGAGGCTCACCCCTCCACTTT CASSLVSRGSPLHF
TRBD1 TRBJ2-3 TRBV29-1 TGCAGCGTTGTCCCCTGGTCTACAGGGGGCACGGGCACAGATACGCAGTATTTT CSVVPWSTGGTGTDTQYF
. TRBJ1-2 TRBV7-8 TGTGCCAGCAGCTTAACACCTAACTATGGCTACACCTTC CASSLTPNYGYTF
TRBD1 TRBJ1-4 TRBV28 TGTGCCAGCAGTTTATCGGACAGGATGGTCGAAAAACTGTTTTTT CASSLSDRMVEKLFF
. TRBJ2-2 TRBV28 TGTGCCAGCAGTTTTTCAGTTCTCGTCGGGGAGCTGTTTTTT CASSFSVLVGELFF
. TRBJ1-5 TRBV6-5 TGTGCCAGCAGTTCCCCCGGGAAGCCCCAGCATTTT CASSSPGKPQHF
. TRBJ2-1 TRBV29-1 TGCAGCGTTGAGGGGCACCGAGCAATCAATGAGCAGTTCTTC CSVEGHRAINEQFF
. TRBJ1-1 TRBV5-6 TGTGCCAGCAGCTTGGCCCCAGGGGAGGGTGAAGCTTTCTTT CASSLAPGEGEAFF
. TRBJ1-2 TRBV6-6 TGTGCCAGCAGTTCACCCGGGGGCTACACCTTC CASSSPGGYTF
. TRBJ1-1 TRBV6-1 TGTGCCAGCAGTGAGACCAGGGGTAAGACTGAAGCTTTCTTT CASSETRGKTEAFF
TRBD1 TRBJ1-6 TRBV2 TGTGCCAGCAGGGTCCGGGACAGGGATTCACCCCTCCACTTT CASRVRDRDSPLHF